The clone carrying this TCR beta chain was seen a handful of times. Antigen specificity is unknown. This record belongs to a study of T-cell reconstitution after alpha-beta-depleted transplantation in children. General observations from the study: A year post-transplant, T-cell counts and diversity derived mostly from newly produced T cells. Expanded graft clones numbering several hundred reportedly gave rise to alpha-beta T cells about two months after transplant.

Unique molecular identifiers tagged the TCRbeta library. TCRdb processed the PCR reads anew with MiXCR; each CDR3 protein has one entry. The profile shows approximately 190,000 distinct CDR3 sequences, around 8.4% of them singletons. This specimen was PBMCs, mostly from graft donor cells, taken 360 days after TCRalphabeta/CD19-depleted stem cell transplant. The source is a male patient aged 2 to 9 who had a stem cell transplant for acute myeloid leukemia, so the T cells may come from the graft donor.

For the CDR3, the DNA is TGTGCCAGCTCACGACTTAGCGGGTCGAACACCGGGGAGCTGTTTTTT. Translated, it gives CASSRLSGSNTGELFF. The gene calls are TRBV18 and TRBJ2-2; 7 bases fit TRBD2. Germline lookup yields CDR1 KGHSH and CDR2 LQKENI. With V trimmed by 4 bases and J by 0 bases, 5 bases remained unmatched. The length of the CDR3 is 16 residues. The full variable domain, completed using reference TRBV18 and TRBJ2-2, is NAGVMQNPRHLVRRRGQEARLRCSPMKGHSHVYWYRQLPEEGLKFMVYLQKENIIDESGMPKERFSAEFPKEGPSILRIQQVVRGDSAAYFCASSRLSGSNTGELFFGEGSRLTVL.